The 26 T cell receptor beta chains presented below share a single source sample, sequenced in a study of breast tumors, draining lymph nodes, adjacent tissues. TCRdb fed the multiplex PCR reads into MiXCR, producing one record per CDR3 protein. There are hundreds of thousands of distinct CDR3 sequences in the sample; 32% occur only once, and just over 1.4% lies in the top ten. Samples came from axillary lymph nodes draining the breast cancer. The material sequenced was axillary lymph node tissue. The receptors were gathered from a female donor with breast cancer. Some clones in this sample may be carry-over from other donors' samples.

On this clonotype: One end of the junction fails to match germline, which may point to a read error. The chain uses TRBV14 and TRBJ2-7; TRBD2 aligns across 9 bases. This CDR3 contains 15 residues. CDR1 SGHDN and CDR2 FVKESK come from the germline V gene. CDR3 sequence: CASSQGTSDTHEQHF. The CDR3 nucleotides read TGTGCCAGCAGCCAAGGGACTAGCGACACCCACGAGCAGCACTTC.

This clonotype appeared many times. V and J are TRBV30 and TRBJ2-7; 10 nucleotides match TRBD2. The germline CDR1 and CDR2 sequences are GTSNPN and SVGIG (reference sequence). The CDR3 spans 16 residues. V gave up 4 bases and J gave up 5 bases; unmatched junction bases: 14. The CDR3 bases are TGTGCCTGGACAGCGGGAGGGGGGGCAGGGCCCCACGAGCAGTACTTC. It translates to CAWTAGGGAGPHEQYF. Looking up the rest from reference TRBV30 and TRBJ2-7 gives the full variable domain: SQTIHQWPATLVQPVGSPLSLECTVEGTSNPNLYWYRQAAGRGLQLLFYSVGIGQISSEVPQNLSASRPQDRQFILSSKKLLLSDSGFYLCAWTAGGGAGPHEQYFGPGTRLTVT.

This clonotype was seen at least ten times. CDR3 loop: CSARETGRNYGYTF. The DNA of the CDR3 is TGCAGTGCTAGAGAGACGGGACGGAACTATGGCTACACCTTC. The chain couples TRBV20-1 to TRBJ1-2, with D perhaps matching TRBD1 (5 bases). The CDR3 runs to 14 residues. V gave up 0 bases and J gave up 2 bases, with 10 bases separating them. Per germline, CDR1 DFQATT and CDR2 SNEGSKA (reference sequence).

The table lists this clonotype with many counts. This chain links TRBV15 with TRBJ1-3; D not certain. Germline V gene lookup returns CDR1 LNHNV and CDR2 YYDKDF (reference sequence). V lost 0 bases and J lost 0, with 9 bases in between. This CDR3 is 16 amino acids long. CDR3 sequence: CATSRERTVSGNTIYF. The CDR3 nucleotides read TGTGCCACCAGCAGAGAGCGGACGGTCTCTGGAAACACCATATATTTT.

A word on this clonotype: A much larger clone sits a single nucleotide away, making a read error possible. The rearrangement links TRBV20-1 to TRBJ2-6, with 8 nucleotides matching TRBD2. The CDR3 is 15 amino acids. CDR1 and CDR2 (germline): DFQATT, SNEGSKA (reference sequence). CDR3 residues: CSAPGGGAGASVLTF. The DNA of the CDR3 is TGCAGTGCTCCGGGGGGGGGCGCTGGGGCCAGCGTCCTGACTTTC.

The chain uses TRBV7-2 and TRBJ2-4, with 12 bases identical to TRBD1. CDR1 and CDR2 (germline): SGHTA, FQGNSA. CDR3 length: 15 amino acids. V gave up 5 bases and J gave up 6 bases; unmatched junction bases: 5. The CDR3 region has the DNA TGTGCCAGCAGCGTCTGGGACAGGGGGCGAAACATTCAGTACTTC. Amino acid sequence: CASSVWDRGRNIQYF.

This clonotype was seen repeatedly, ten times or more. V is TRBV6-5 and J is TRBJ2-7; 10 bases fit TRBD2. Per the germline V gene, CDR1 is MNHEY and CDR2 is SVGAGI. The CDR3 is 14 amino acids. Germline trimming cut 5 bases from V and 1 base from J; bases unmatched to any gene: 2. CDR3 sequence: CASSKLAGSYEQYF. In DNA, the CDR3 is TGTGCCAGCAGTAAACTAGCGGGGTCCTACGAGCAGTACTTC.

The CDR3 loop reads CASSLYTSGRAYEQYF. CDR3 DNA sequence: TGTGCCAGCAGCTTATACACTAGCGGGAGGGCCTACGAGCAGTACTTC. The J gene is TRBJ2-7, the V gene TRBV11-1; the match to TRBD2 covers 13 bases. This CDR3 is built from 16 residues. The ends lost 2 bases at V and 2 bases at J; junction bases unmatched: 3. Germline V gene sequence: CDR1 SGHAT, CDR2 FQDESV (reference sequence).

In its sample, this clonotype was seen a few times. V and J are TRBV5-1 and TRBJ1-1, with D perhaps TRBD1 (5 bases). Trimming removed 7 bases at V and 1 base at J, with 23 bases between. Germline assignment: CDR1 SGHRS and CDR2 YFSETQ. The CDR3 spans 17 residues. The CDR3 loop is CASAQARMGVTNTEAFF. The CDR3 DNA reads TGCGCCAGCGCACAGGCCCGAATGGGGGTAACGAACACTGAAGCTTTCTTT.

The V gene is TRBV6-5, the J gene TRBJ1-1; TRBD1 might be the D (5 bases). Germline V lookup: CDR1 MNHEY, CDR2 SVGAGI. This CDR3 contains 18 residues. The V end was cut by 4 bases, the J end by 0 bases, with 21 bases between. CDR3 residues: CASSSTGFGQIMNTEAFF. As DNA, the CDR3 is TGTGCCAGCAGTTCCACGGGGTTCGGACAAATTATGAACACTGAAGCTTTCTTT.

This clonotype has ten or more counts. A much larger clone differs by one base, so this may be a read error. The CDR3 region has the DNA TGTGCCAGCCGGTCTGGAAACACCATGTATTTT. As protein: CASRSGNTMYF. J is TRBJ1-3 and V is TRBV12-3 or TRBV12-4; no clear D gene. This CDR3 is built from 11 residues.

The J gene is TRBJ1-5, the V gene TRBV2; the D gene is possibly TRBD1 (5 bases). With 9 bases removed from V and 11 bases from J, the gap between germline ends came to 20 bases. The CDR3 is 13 amino acids. Germline V gene lookup returns CDR1 SNHLY and CDR2 FYNNEI. CDR3 nucleotides: TGTGCCAGAAGGGACGGAACCCAAGAGACCCAGCATTTT. Residues: CARRDGTQETQHF.

This clonotype was seen once. This chain connects TRBV7-2 to TRBJ2-5, with 10 bases aligning to TRBD2. The CDR3 totals 15 residues. Germline CDR1 is SGHTA and CDR2 is FQGNSA. V shed 3 bases and J 5 bases; nucleotides not matched to a gene: 6. The DNA for the CDR3 is TGTGCCAGCAGCTTCCAGCGGGAGGGCCTTGAGACCCAGTACTTC. Translation: CASSFQREGLETQYF. The full variable domain, rest sourced from reference TRBV7-2 and TRBJ2-5, is GAGVSQSPSNKVTEKGKDVELRCDPISGHTALYWYRQSLGQGLEFLIYFQGNSAPDKSGLPSDRFSAERTGGSVSTLTIQRTQQEDSAVYLCASSFQREGLETQYFGPGTRLLVL.

This clonotype was observed many times. J is TRBJ2-7 and V is TRBV11-3, with D perhaps matching TRBD2 (7 bases). The CDR3 is 16 amino acids. Germline CDR1 SGHNT, CDR2 YENEEA. The V end lost 1 base, the J end lost 3 bases, and 16 bases lay between the germline ends. DNA for the CDR3: TGTGCCAGCAGCTTAGTAGGGGGGGCGTTCGGCTACGAGCAGTACTTC. Residues: CASSLVGGAFGYEQYF.

This clonotype was seen at least ten times. This chain connects TRBV11-2 to TRBJ2-7; weak D call: TRBD1 (6 bases). Germline CDR1 reads SGHAT; CDR2 reads FQNNGV. V was cut by 0 bases and J by 2 bases, with 8 bases left in between. The CDR3 length is 14 residues. CDR3 sequence: CASSLDYRAYEQYF. For the CDR3, the DNA is TGTGCCAGCAGCTTAGATTACAGGGCCTACGAGCAGTACTTC.

Worth noting for this clonotype: Because it lacks the conserved phenylalanine or tryptophan at the end, this CDR3 is likely a read error. Because the CDR3's place on the DNA is in doubt, the DNA is left out and the CDR3 is given as listed by TCRdb. The gene calls are TRBV20-1 and TRBJ1-6. Termini included, the CDR3 measures 14 amino acids. Germline lookup yields CDR1 DFQATT and CDR2 SNEGSKA (reference sequence). CDR3: CSARNPSSYNSPLT.

This chain joins TRBV30 and TRBJ2-1; D gene uncertain. The germline gives CDR1 GTSNPN, CDR2 SVGIG (reference sequence). This CDR3 is built from 15 residues. Trimming took off 2 bases at V and 0 bases at J, with 11 bases between the two ends. In nucleotides, the CDR3 is TGTGCCTGGAGTCAGCAGACCAGCTCCTACAATGAGCAGTTCTTC. As protein: CAWSQQTSSYNEQFF.

This clonotype has more than one count but fewer than ten. This rearrangement joins TRBV6-5 to TRBJ1-2; possibly TRBD1 for D (6 bases). V lost 6 bases, J lost 3 bases, and 14 bases lay in between. Germline V lookup: CDR1 MNHEY, CDR2 SVGAGI. The CDR3 contains 14 residues. The CDR3 DNA is TGTGCCAGCAGGCCCCAGGGGAGAGACTATGGCTACACCTTC. Residues: CASRPQGRDYGYTF.

This clonotype has ten or more counts. The V call is TRBV6-1, the J call TRBJ2-7; 7 positions match TRBD1. With 4 bases clipped from V and 6 bases from J, the junction kept 9 bases outside the gene matches. The CDR3 sequence is 14 residues long. Germline loops: CDR1 MNHNS, CDR2 SASEGT. CDR3 sequence reads: CASSVEGAMGEQYF. DNA of the CDR3: TGTGCCAGCAGTGTCGAGGGGGCGATGGGCGAGCAGTACTTC.

Comment on this clonotype: A read error may explain this, as a much larger clone is one base away. This chain links TRBV6-2 or TRBV6-3 with TRBJ1-3; tentative D call: TRBD1 (5 bases). From germline, CDR1 is MNHEY and CDR2 SVGEGT. The CDR3 spans 15 residues. The CDR3 DNA follows: TGTGCCAGCAGGCCGGAAAGGGGAGCTGGAGACACCATATATTTT. Its translation: CASRPERGAGDTIYF.

This clonotype has a handful of counts. Being one base from a much bigger clone, this may be a read error. J is TRBJ2-5 and V is TRBV7-8; 8 bases fit TRBD2. The CDR3 is 17 amino acids. Germline V gene lookup returns CDR1 SGHVS and CDR2 FQNEAQ. The CDR3 loop is CASSLEFSGILQEPQYF. The DNA for the CDR3 is TGTGCCAGCAGCTTGGAGTTTAGCGGGATCCTACAAGAGCCCCAGTACTTC.

Of note for this clonotype: An end of the junction differs from the germline gene, which may be a read error. This CDR3 reads CASSQIAGGPAETRYF. In DNA, the CDR3 is TGCGCCAGCAGCCAAATAGCGGGAGGGCCAGCAGAGACCCGGTACTTC. The genes are TRBV4-1 and TRBJ2-5, with 11 bases identical to TRBD2. This CDR3 is built from 16 residues. CDR1 and CDR2 (germline): MGHRA, YSYEKL.

This clonotype showed up just a few times. A read error is possible here, since a much larger clone lies one base away. The chain carries TRBV20-1 and TRBJ2-6; D tentatively fits TRBD1 or TRBD2 (5 bases each). Looked up from germline, CDR1 is DFQATT and CDR2 is SNEGSKA (reference sequence). This CDR3 has 14 residues. For the CDR3, the DNA is TGCAGTGCTAGAGCTGACTCCGGGGCCACCGTCCTGACTTTC. Translated, it gives CSARADSGATVLTF.

This clonotype occurred many times. The chain recombines TRBV19 with TRBJ2-1; TRBD2 agrees at 12 bases. V shed 6 bases, J shed 6 bases, and the junction held 0 bases outside the gene matches. The length of the CDR3 is 13 residues. Germline V CDR1 and CDR2: LNHDA, SQIVND (reference sequence). The CDR3 DNA sequence: TGTGCCAGTAGGACTAGCGGGGGCAATGAGCAGTTCTTC. It is translated as CASRTSGGNEQFF.

This clonotype was counted many times. This sequence joins TRBV11-3 and TRBJ2-1; 7 nucleotides align to TRBD2. CDR1 SGHNT and CDR2 YENEEA come from the germline V gene. V lost 5 bases to trimming and J lost 3 bases; unmatched junction nucleotides: 7. The CDR3 loop spans 15 amino acids. The CDR3 sequence: CASSPGEGVYNEQFF. Here the CDR3 DNA reads TGTGCCAGCAGCCCCGGGGAGGGAGTCTACAATGAGCAGTTCTTC.

The chain employs TRBV9 and TRBJ1-1; no reliable D call. Germline loops: CDR1 SGDLS, CDR2 YYNGEE. CDR3 length equals 11 residues. The V end lost 3 bases, the J end lost 8 bases, and 8 bases lay between the germline ends. The CDR3 here is CASSDGGEAFF. The CDR3 region has the DNA TGTGCCAGCAGCGACGGAGGGGAAGCTTTCTTT.